This TCR beta chain was identified in a study of radiation and T cells in renal cell carcinoma. Study-level information: Nephrectomy followed 15 Gy stereotactic body radiation by 4 weeks. Overall study findings and caveats: No pretreatment tumor biopsies were available for baseline clonotypes.

Time point defined: baseline pretreatment blood. Stated treatment: 15 Gy SBRT to primary tumor, nephrectomy 4 weeks later. Radiation-treated patients gave blood at baseline, week 2 and week 4. The tumor was a clear cell renal cell carcinoma. Profiled with immunoSEQ multiplex PCR; TCRdb holds only in-frame clones, not every one. The table lists 140,000 to 150,000 clones, around 90% of them singletons. This CDR3 has 14 residues. The V gene end was trimmed by 6 bases and the J gene end by 3 bases; junction bases not matched to a gene: 7. The V gene's germline CDR1 is LNHDA and CDR2 SQIVND (reference sequence). This clone was seen only once. Antigen specificity is unknown.

The chain is built from TRBV19 and TRBJ1-1; 7 bases are shared with TRBD1. The sequences come from blood, collected from a patient whose treatment included radiotherapy and nephrectomy. This TCR was sampled from a woman between 65 and 79 years old with renal cell carcinoma. In nucleotides, the CDR3 is TGTGCCAGTAGGGGGACAGTAAGATACACTGAAGCTTTCTTT. It translates to CASRGTVRYTEAFF.